This T cell receptor (beta chain) was retrieved from a study of early T cells in non-severe SARS-CoV-2 infection. The wider study: Whole-blood bulk RNA, unsorted, was sequenced, and chains were unpaired. Findings and caveats of the study: The matching step, a VDJdb search, favored anti-spike CD8 responses and missed private and CD4 specificities.

Attachment of unique molecular identifiers was made to individual cDNA molecules. TCRdb reanalysed the 5' RACE reads using MiXCR and keeps one entry per CDR3 protein. The table records roughly 64,000 distinct CDR3 sequences, 8.8% of them present only once. Germline V gene lookup returns CDR1 SNHLY and CDR2 FYNNEI. CDR3 length: 13 residues. V was clipped by 7 bases and J by 1 base, with 7 bases between them. This clonotype was detected many times. The antigen remains undetermined. The sequence was collected from an adult who was a healthcare worker with PCR-confirmed SARS-CoV-2 infection or an uninfected control (not recorded which). Sequenced here: whole blood, sampled at baseline. The genes are TRBV2 and TRBJ2-2; a weak D match, TRBD2 (5 bases). Written as DNA, the CDR3 is TGTGCCAGCACGAGGGAGAACACCGGGGAGCTGTTTTTT. Translation gives CASTRENTGELFF.